Listed below are T cell receptor beta chains from one sample, sequenced in a study of blood T cells in healthy people across ages. TCRdb reprocessed the 5' RACE reads with MiXCR, giving one entry per CDR3 protein. The data contain about 570,000 distinct CDR3 sequences, about 27% of them singletons. The same specimen was also included in a second study, on T cells of mothers and their children.

Input material: blood. The receptor set was obtained from a boy younger than 10 in good health. Both conserved end residues are part of each CDR3. The D gene is left open where the match is weak. The size field is filled for only some rows; it gives once, few, many or a size class.

j_call	v_call	d_call	clone_size	cdr3_nt	cdr3_aa
TRBJ1-2	TRBV10-3	NA	NA	TGTGCCATCAGTGAGTCAACTAACTATGGCTACACCTTC	CAISESTNYGYTF
TRBJ1-1	TRBV20-1	TRBD1	few	TGCAGTGCTCCTGGACAGGGAAGTGGAGTGAACACTGAAGCTTTCTTT	CSAPGQGSGVNTEAFF
TRBJ2-7	TRBV6-2/TRBV6-3	TRBD2	NA	TGTGCCAGCAGTTACTCCGGGACGGGGGGATTCTTCCTCTACGAGCAGTACTTC	CASSYSGTGGFFLYEQYF
TRBJ2-2	TRBV10-3	TRBD1	few	TGTGCCATCACCGGGACAGCGAACACCGGGGAGCTGTTTTTT	CAITGTANTGELFF
TRBJ2-3	TRBV13	NA	few	TGTGCCAGCAGCTTAGAAGCTCGAGCGGTCACAGATACGCAGTATTTT	CASSLEARAVTDTQYF
TRBJ1-4	TRBV5-1	NA	NA	TGCGCCAGCAGCTTGTCGGGGAGGGGAGAAGAAAAACTGTTTTTT	CASSLSGRGEEKLFF
TRBJ2-5	TRBV11-2	NA	few	TGTGCCAGCAGCGGGGGCTTAGCCCCAGAGACCCAGTACTTC	CASSGGLAPETQYF
TRBJ2-4	TRBV4-3	NA	NA	TGCGCCAGCAGCCAAGATTTTTCTGGGGGGAGAGGAGCCAAAAACATTCAGTACTTC	CASSQDFSGGRGAKNIQYF
TRBJ2-2	TRBV4-3	NA	NA	TGCGCCAGCAGCCAAGCGGGAGAGGGCGGGGAGCTGTTTTTT	CASSQAGEGGELFF
TRBJ1-3	TRBV12-5	NA	NA	TGTGCTAGTGGTTTGGCCTTGAATGCAACCATATATTTT	CASGLALNATIYF
TRBJ2-5	TRBV6-1	NA	NA	TGTGCCAGCAGTGACGTTGTCACAACAGAGACCCAGTACTTC	CASSDVVTTETQYF
TRBJ2-6	TRBV27	NA	NA	TGTGCCAGCAGTTCTGCCAACTCTGGGGCCAACGTCCTGACTTTC	CASSSANSGANVLTF
TRBJ2-1	TRBV20-1	TRBD2	NA	TGCAGTGCTAGAGAGGGTAGCGGGGCGTACAATGAGCAGTTCTTC	CSAREGSGAYNEQFF
TRBJ2-5	TRBV5-6	TRBD2	NA	TGTGCCAGCAGCTTGGCTAGCGGATCAGAGACCCAGTACTTC	CASSLASGSETQYF
TRBJ1-2	TRBV5-1	NA	few	TGCGCCAGCAGCTTGGCAACGGCGGACTATGGCTACACCTTC	CASSLATADYGYTF
TRBJ2-3	TRBV29-1	NA	NA	TGCAGCGGCGGACACAAAACAGATACGCAGTATTTT	CSGGHKTDTQYF
TRBJ1-1	TRBV20-1	NA	NA	TGCAGTGCTAGAGATCAGGGACCATTGAACACTGAAGCTTTCTTT	CSARDQGPLNTEAFF
TRBJ2-1	TRBV7-9	TRBD2	few	TGTGCCAGCAGCTCGCTACTAGCGGGAAAGAACAATGAGCAGTTCTTC	CASSSLLAGKNNEQFF
TRBJ2-7	TRBV12-3/TRBV12-4	NA	few	TGTGCCAGCTCCCGCGGTGGGGATTTGACCGAGCAGTACTTC	CASSRGGDLTEQYF
TRBJ2-1	TRBV5-1	TRBD1	NA	TGCGCCAGCAGCCGTATTATTCCGGGACAGGGCTGGGATGAGCAGTTCTTC	CASSRIIPGQGWDEQFF
TRBJ2-7	TRBV6-6	NA	NA	TGTGCCAGCAGTTACTCGAACGGGGGCATCTACGAGCAGTACTTC	CASSYSNGGIYEQYF
TRBJ2-2	TRBV7-9	NA	NA	TGTGCCAGCAGCCCCACTTGGGGGGGGCCCACCGGGGAGCTGTTTTTT	CASSPTWGGPTGELFF
TRBJ2-1	TRBV11-2	TRBD1	few	TGTGCCAGCAGCTTTAGTGGGACAGGCTACAATGAGCAGTTCTTC	CASSFSGTGYNEQFF
TRBJ1-4	TRBV5-5	NA	NA	TGTGCCAGCAGCTTGGAGGGGGGCTGGGAAAAACTGTTTTTT	CASSLEGGWEKLFF
TRBJ1-2	TRBV11-2	NA	NA	TGTGCCAGCAGCTTAGATTTTGGACACTACTACACCTTC	CASSLDFGHYYTF
TRBJ2-2	TRBV12-3/TRBV12-4	NA	few	TGTGCCAGCAGTTTAGCGAGGGCAGGGTACACCGGGGAGCTGTTTTTT	CASSLARAGYTGELFF
TRBJ2-1	TRBV4-3	NA	NA	TGCGCCAGCAGCCAATTCCTAGCGCGGTTGTATAATGAGCAGTTCTTC	CASSQFLARLYNEQFF
TRBJ2-4	TRBV29-1	NA	once	TGCAGCGTCGCAAAGGTCGGATTCATGGCCAAAAACATTCAGTACTTC	CSVAKVGFMAKNIQYF
TRBJ2-3	TRBV11-2	NA	NA	TGTGCCAGCAGCTTAGACTCGGGGGAGGGGGGCACAGATACGCAGTATTTT	CASSLDSGEGGTDTQYF
TRBJ2-1	TRBV5-6	TRBD2	few	TGTGCCAGCAGCTGGGGGACTAGCGGGCGAATCTCCTACAATGAGCAGTTCTTC	CASSWGTSGRISYNEQFF
TRBJ1-4	TRBV6-5	TRBD1	NA	TGTGCCAGCAGCGACAGGGGCGTGGGAGCTAATGAAAAACTGTTTTTT	CASSDRGVGANEKLFF
TRBJ2-5	TRBV6-2/TRBV6-3	NA	NA	TGTGCCAGCAGTTACTCTGGGACCCAGTACTTC	CASSYSGTQYF
TRBJ2-7	TRBV20-1	NA	NA	TGCAGTGCTAGGGCCGCAGGGGCCTACGAGCAGTACTTC	CSARAAGAYEQYF
TRBJ1-2	TRBV13	NA	NA	TGTGCCAGCAGCCCCCGGGACAACTATGGCTACACCTTC	CASSPRDNYGYTF
TRBJ2-1	TRBV24-1	TRBD2	NA	TGTGCCACCAGTGATTCTACTAGCGGCAACAATGAGCAGTTCTTC	CATSDSTSGNNEQFF
TRBJ1-2	TRBV20-1	NA	NA	TGCAGTGCTATTGGGCTCCGGGGCCTTTATGGCTACACCTTC	CSAIGLRGLYGYTF
TRBJ1-5	TRBV15	NA	NA	TGTGCCACCAGCAGCGCCAAGGTTAGCAATCAGCCCCAGCATTTT	CATSSAKVSNQPQHF
TRBJ2-2	TRBV10-3	NA	NA	TGTGCCATCAGTGTCGGGACTCCTGGGGTCACCGGGGAGCTGTTTTTT	CAISVGTPGVTGELFF
TRBJ2-5	TRBV29-1	TRBD2	NA	TGCAGCGTACCCGGACTAGCTGGGGGGCACCAAGAGACCCAGTACTTC	CSVPGLAGGHQETQYF
TRBJ1-2	TRBV6-5	NA	NA	TGTGCCAGCAGTTACCAGCGCTTC	CASSYQRF
TRBJ1-4	TRBV20-1	NA	few	TGCAGTGCTAGTCTCGGGGGGGAAAAACTGTTTTTT	CSASLGGEKLFF
TRBJ2-7	TRBV12-3/TRBV12-4	TRBD1	NA	TGTGCCAGCAAGATGGGACAGCATTCTTACGAGCAGTACTTC	CASKMGQHSYEQYF
TRBJ1-4	TRBV5-5	TRBD1	NA	TGTGCCAGCAGCTTCAACCGACAGGGGAGTGAAAAACTGTTTTTT	CASSFNRQGSEKLFF
TRBJ2-5	TRBV14	TRBD1	few	TGTGCCAGCAGCCATCGCCGGGACAGGGGGGGTGAGACCCAGTACTTC	CASSHRRDRGGETQYF
TRBJ2-1	TRBV6-5	NA	NA	TGTGCCAGCAGTTCGACTAGCTCCTACAATGAGCAGTTCTTC	CASSSTSSYNEQFF
TRBJ2-5	TRBV10-3	TRBD1	few	TGTGCCATCAGTACCGGACAGGGCGGGGAGACCCAGTACTTC	CAISTGQGGETQYF
TRBJ2-2	TRBV7-8	TRBD1	few	TGTGCCAGCAGCTCAAACAGGGGGCTGGGCACCGGGGAGCTGTTTTTT	CASSSNRGLGTGELFF
TRBJ1-3	TRBV20-1	TRBD1	NA	TGCAGTGCACTGACAGGGGGGACTGGAAACACCATATATTTT	CSALTGGTGNTIYF